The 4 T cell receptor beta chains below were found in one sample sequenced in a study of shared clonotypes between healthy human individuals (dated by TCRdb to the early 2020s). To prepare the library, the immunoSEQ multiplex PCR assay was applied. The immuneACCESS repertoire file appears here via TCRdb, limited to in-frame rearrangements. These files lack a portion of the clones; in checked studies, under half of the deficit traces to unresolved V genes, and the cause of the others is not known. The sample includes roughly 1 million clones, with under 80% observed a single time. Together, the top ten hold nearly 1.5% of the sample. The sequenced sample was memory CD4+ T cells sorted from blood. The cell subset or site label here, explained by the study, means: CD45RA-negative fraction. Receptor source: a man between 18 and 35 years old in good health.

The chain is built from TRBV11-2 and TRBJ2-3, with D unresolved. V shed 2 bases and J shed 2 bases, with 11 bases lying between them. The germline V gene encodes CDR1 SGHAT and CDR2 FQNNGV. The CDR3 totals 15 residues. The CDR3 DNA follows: TGTGCCAGCAGCTTAATTGCCGCCCCCACAGATACGCAGTATTTT. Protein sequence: CASSLIAAPTDTQYF.

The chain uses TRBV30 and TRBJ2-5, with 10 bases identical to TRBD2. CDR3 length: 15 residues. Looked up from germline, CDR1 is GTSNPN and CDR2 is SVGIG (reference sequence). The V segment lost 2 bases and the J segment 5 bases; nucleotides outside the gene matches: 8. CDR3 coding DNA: TGTGCCTGGAGTCGGGCTAGCGGGAGTGGGGAGACCCAGTACTTC. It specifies CAWSRASGSGETQYF.

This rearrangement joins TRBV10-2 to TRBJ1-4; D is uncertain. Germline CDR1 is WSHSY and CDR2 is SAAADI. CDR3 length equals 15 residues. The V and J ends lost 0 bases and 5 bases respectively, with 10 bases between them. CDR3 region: CASSESAGTNEKLFF. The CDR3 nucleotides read TGCGCCAGCAGTGAGTCGGCAGGAACGAATGAAAAACTGTTTTTT.

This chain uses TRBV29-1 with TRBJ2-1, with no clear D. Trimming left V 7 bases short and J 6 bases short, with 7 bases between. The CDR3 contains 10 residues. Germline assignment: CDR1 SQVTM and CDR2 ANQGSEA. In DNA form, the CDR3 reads TGCAGCGCCCTGGGCAATGAGCAGTTCTTC. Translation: CSALGNEQFF.